This T cell receptor (beta chain) was documented in a study of Graves' ophthalmopathy and Graves' hyperthyroidism. About the research overall: There was a collection of peripheral blood at initial diagnosis, before any treatment.

Ophthalmopathic donors had moderate-to-severe activity, CAS ≥3 and NOSPECS ≥4, with disease that had lasted under 3 months. Transcripts of RNA were the source for amplifying TCR beta CDR3 regions. HTBI primers were used in a first-round RT-PCR, which preceded a second-round multiplex PCR. TCRdb ran MiXCR on the multiplex PCR reads and lists one entry per CDR3 protein. The table records about 480,000 distinct CDR3 sequences, roughly an eighth of them present only once. Trimming took 1 base from V and 7 from J, leaving 8 bases between them. CDR3 size: 11 residues. Germline V CDR1 and CDR2: DFQATT, SNEGSKA (reference sequence). The table lists this clonotype with many counts.

This chain links TRBV20-1 with TRBJ2-7; D not certain. Sequencing was done on a sample of blood. The TCR sequence derives from a woman aged 30 to 39 with Graves' ophthalmopathy. DNA of the CDR3: TGCAGTGCTAGAGCCCCTTGGGAGCAGTACTTC. Amino acids: CSARAPWEQYF.